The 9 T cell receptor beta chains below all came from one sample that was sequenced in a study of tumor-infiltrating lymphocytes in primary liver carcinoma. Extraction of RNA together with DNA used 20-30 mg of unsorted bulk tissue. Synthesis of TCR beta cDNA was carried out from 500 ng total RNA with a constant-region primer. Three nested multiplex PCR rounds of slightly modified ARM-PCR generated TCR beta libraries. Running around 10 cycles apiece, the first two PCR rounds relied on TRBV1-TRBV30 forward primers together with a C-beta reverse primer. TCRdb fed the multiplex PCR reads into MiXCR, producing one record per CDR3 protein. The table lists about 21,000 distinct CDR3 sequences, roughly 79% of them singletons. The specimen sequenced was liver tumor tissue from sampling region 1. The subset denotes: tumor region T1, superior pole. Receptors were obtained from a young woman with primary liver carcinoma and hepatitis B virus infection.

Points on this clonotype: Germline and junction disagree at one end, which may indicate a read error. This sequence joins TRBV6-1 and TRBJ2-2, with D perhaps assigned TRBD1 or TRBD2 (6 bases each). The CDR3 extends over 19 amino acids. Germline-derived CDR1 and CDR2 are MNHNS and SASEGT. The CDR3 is CTSSETLPGGAANTGELFF. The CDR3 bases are TGTACCAGCAGTGAAACCCTCCCCGGGGGCGCCGCGAACACCGGGGAGCTGTTTTTC.

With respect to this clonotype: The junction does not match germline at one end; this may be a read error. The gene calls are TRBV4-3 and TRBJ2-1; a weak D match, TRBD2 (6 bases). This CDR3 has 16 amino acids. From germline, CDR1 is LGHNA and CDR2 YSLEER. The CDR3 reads CASGQDAGSSFNEQFF. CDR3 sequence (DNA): TGCGCCAGCGGCCAAGATGCGGGAAGCTCCTTCAATGAGCAATTCTTC.

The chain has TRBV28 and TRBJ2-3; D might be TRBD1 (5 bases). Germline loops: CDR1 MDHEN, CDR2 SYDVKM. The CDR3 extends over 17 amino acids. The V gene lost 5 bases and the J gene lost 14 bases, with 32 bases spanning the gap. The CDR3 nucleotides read TGTGCCAGCAGTATTGACAGTATGAGGTGGGGCACAGATATGCGGTATTTT. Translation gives CASSIDSMRWGTDMRYF.

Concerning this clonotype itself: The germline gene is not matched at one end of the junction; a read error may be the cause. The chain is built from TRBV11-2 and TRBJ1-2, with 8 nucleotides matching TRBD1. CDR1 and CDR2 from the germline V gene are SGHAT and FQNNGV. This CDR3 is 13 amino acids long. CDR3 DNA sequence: TGCGCCAGCACTCAGGGGGCGGGTGGGGGCTACACCTTC. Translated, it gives CASTQGAGGGYTF.

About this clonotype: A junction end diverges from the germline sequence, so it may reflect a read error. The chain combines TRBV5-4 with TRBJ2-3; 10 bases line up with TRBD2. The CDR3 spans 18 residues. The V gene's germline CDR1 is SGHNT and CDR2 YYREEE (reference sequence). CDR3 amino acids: CASSNPAASGSQTDTQYF. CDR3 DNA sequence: TGTGCCAGTAGTAACCCGGCGGCTAGCGGGAGTCAGACAGATACACAGTATTTT. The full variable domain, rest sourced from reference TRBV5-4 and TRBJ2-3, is ETGVTQSPTHLIKTRGQQVTLRCSSQSGHNTVSWYQQALGQGPQFIFQYYREEENGRGNFPPRFSGLQFPNYSSELNVNALELDDSALYLCASSNPAASGSQTDTQYFGPGTRLTVL.

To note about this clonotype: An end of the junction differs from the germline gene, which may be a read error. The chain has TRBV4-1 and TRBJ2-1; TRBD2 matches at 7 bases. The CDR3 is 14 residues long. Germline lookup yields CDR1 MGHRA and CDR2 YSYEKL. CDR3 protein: CASGQVGGYNEQFF. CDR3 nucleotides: TGCGCCAGCGGCCAGGTGGGAGGGTACAATGAGCAGTTCTTC.

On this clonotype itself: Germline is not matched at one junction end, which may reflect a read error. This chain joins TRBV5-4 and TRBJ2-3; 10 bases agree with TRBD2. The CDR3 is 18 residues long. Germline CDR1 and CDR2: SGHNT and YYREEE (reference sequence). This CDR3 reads CASSNPTASGSRTDKQFF. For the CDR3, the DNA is TGTGCCAGCAGTAACCCGACGGCTAGCGGGAGTCGGACAGATAAGCAGTTTTTT.

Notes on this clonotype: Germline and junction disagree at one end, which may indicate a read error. The CDR3 reads CASRLRTGLSQYF. The CDR3 region has the DNA TGCGCCAGCAGGTTACGGACAGGGCTATCACAGTACTTC. This chain links TRBV5-6 with TRBJ2-7; 8 nucleotides align to TRBD1. This CDR3 is 13 amino acids long. CDR1 is SGHDT, CDR2 YYEEEE, per germline.

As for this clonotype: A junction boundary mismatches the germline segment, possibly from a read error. CDR3 amino acids: CASTRRQASYNVQFF. As DNA, the CDR3 is TGTGCCAGCACCCGGAGACAGGCCTCATACAATGTGCAGTTCTTC. J is TRBJ2-1 and V is TRBV11-1; a weak D match, TRBD1 (6 bases). The CDR3 runs 15 residues. Per germline, CDR1 SGHAT and CDR2 FQDESV (reference sequence).